Each of the 18 T cell receptor beta chains below was sequenced from the same sample in a study of tumor and adjacent non-tumor tissue in lung cancer (dated by TCRdb to the late 2010s). RNA was isolated from bulk, unsorted tissue, and RNA quality was assessed with a NanoDrop ND-1000 and an Agilent 2100. Libraries came from multiplex PCR. The run used an Illumina HiSeq 2500. TCRbeta libraries were constructed through three rounds of nested PCR with primers (Table S4) according to protocols modified from ARM-PCR. TCRdb took the public reads, trimmed them with fastp at Q25, ran MiXCR for clone calling and kept in-frame beta chains. Under each unique CDR3 protein, matching rows form one entry showing the most common genes and DNA. For this sample the table gives fewer than 120,000 distinct CDR3 sequences, of which over 70% were detected only once. Approximately 22% of the sample is in the top ten clones.

Material: lung tumor tissue. All receptors derive from a man between 65 and 85 years old with non-small cell lung cancer.

The V gene is TRBV4-1, the J gene TRBJ1-2; 9 bases line up with TRBD1. There are 15 residues in the CDR3. V gave up 4 bases and J gave up 6 bases; unmatched junction bases: 9. Germline-derived CDR1 and CDR2 are MGHRA and YSYEKL. Here the CDR3 reads CASSRAGQGFNGYTF. CDR3 DNA sequence: TGCGCCAGCAGCCGCGCGGGACAGGGTTTCAATGGCTACACCTTC.

The chain carries TRBV5-1 and TRBJ1-5; D gene ambiguous. This CDR3 has 14 residues. The V gene's germline CDR1 is SGHRS and CDR2 YFSETQ. This CDR3 reads CDINPGHSNQPQHF. For the CDR3, the DNA is TGCGACATCAATCCGGGTCATAGCAATCAGCCCCAGCATTTT.

Regarding this clonotype: The germline gene is not matched at one end of the junction; a read error may be the cause. The genes are TRBV12-3 or TRBV12-4 and TRBJ1-6; no definite D call. CDR3 length: 14 residues. CDR3 in amino acids: CASSRIVYNSALHF. Here the CDR3 DNA reads TGTGCCAGTAGTCGGATAGTCTATAATTCAGCCCTCCACTTT.

As concerns this clonotype: This CDR3 is missing its conserved last phenylalanine or tryptophan, likely due to a read error. The V and J genes are TRBV6-2 or TRBV6-3 and TRBJ2-7; 9 bases fit TRBD2. This CDR3 is built from 15 residues. The V gene's germline CDR1 is MNHEY and CDR2 SVGEGT. Trimming removed 10 bases from V and 2 bases from J; junction bases left unmatched: 12. The CDR3 protein is CATWSSSGSTYEQYL. The DNA for the CDR3 is TGTGCCACCTGGTCGAGTAGCGGGAGTACCTACGAGCAGTACCTC.

The chain employs TRBV11-2 and TRBJ2-2; tentative D call: TRBD1 (5 bases). The CDR3 sequence is 14 residues long. Looked up from germline, CDR1 is SGHAT and CDR2 is FQNNGV. V lost 8 bases to trimming and J lost 10 bases, with 20 bases between them. CDR3 sequence: CASEQTVNIVELFF. The CDR3 DNA is TGTGCCAGCGAACAGACAGTAAACATCGTGGAGCTGTTTTTT.

This chain connects TRBV11-3 to TRBJ2-1; TRBD2 matches at 10 bases. With V trimmed by 5 bases and J by 3 bases, 10 bases remained unmatched. The CDR3 has 17 residues. From germline, CDR1 is SGHNT and CDR2 YENEEA. The CDR3 sequence: CASSLPGTSEDYNEQFF. The CDR3 nucleotides are TGTGCCAGCAGCCTCCCAGGGACTAGCGAGGACTACAATGAGCAGTTCTTC.

Regarding this clonotype: A junction end diverges from the germline sequence, so it may reflect a read error. V usage is TRBV29-1 and J usage is TRBJ2-5; 7 bases align to TRBD1. This CDR3 contains 12 residues. Germline V CDR1 and CDR2: SQVTM, ANQGSEA. This chain's CDR3 is CNVEAGGETQYF. The CDR3 DNA follows: TGTAACGTTGAGGCAGGGGGAGAGACCCAATACTTC.

Note on this clonotype: The junction does not match germline at one end; this may be a read error. V is TRBV6-6 and J is TRBJ2-7, with D possibly being TRBD1 or TRBD2 (6 bases each). The CDR3 has 13 amino acids. The germline gives CDR1 MNHNY, CDR2 SVGAGI (reference sequence). CDR3 region: CASSYTRGGELYF. The CDR3 nucleotides read TGTGCCAGCAGCTACACCAGGGGAGGCGAGCTGTACTTC.

Remarks on this clonotype: Likely a read error: the CDR3 ends without its conserved phenylalanine or tryptophan. The DNA is left out, because the CDR3 cannot be placed on it with certainty; the CDR3 is given as TCRdb lists it. The chain joins TRBV6-2 or TRBV6-3 to TRBJ2-3; TRBD1, the D gene given by the table, was not confirmed from the DNA. CDR1 is MNHEY, CDR2 SVGEGT, per germline. The CDR3 has 14 amino acids, counting both end residues. CDR3 protein: CATRTGMITDTQYV.

This clonotype was observed a single time. Compared with germline, one end of the junction differs, possibly owing to a read error. V is TRBV4-3 and J is TRBJ2-3; 11 bases are shared with TRBD2. Germline V gives CDR1 LGHNA, CDR2 YSLEER. There are 16 residues in the CDR3. The CDR3 DNA sequence: TGTGCCAGCAGCCGTAGACTAGCGGGAATGGCAGATACGCAGTATTTT. It yields the protein CASSRRLAGMADTQYF.

Comment on this clonotype: One end of the junction varies from germline; a read error may be responsible. This chain links TRBV6-2 or TRBV6-3 with TRBJ2-3; D might be TRBD1 (5 bases). This CDR3 contains 17 residues. The germline V gene has CDR1 MNHEY and CDR2 SVGEGT. The CDR3 DNA sequence: TGTGCCAGCAGTTACCCGATGACAGAAGGCCACCAGGGTACGCAATATTTT. It specifies CASSYPMTEGHQGTQYF.

The table lists this clonotype with a few counts. A read error may be the cause here, since a much bigger clone is one base away. The chain couples TRBV7-8 to TRBJ1-3, with 7 positions matching TRBD1. The CDR3 has 14 residues. From germline, CDR1 is SGHVS and CDR2 FQNEAQ. Trimming removed 1 base from V and 8 bases from J; junction bases left unmatched: 5. The CDR3 here is CASSLVSGGDTIYF. In DNA form, the CDR3 reads TGTGCCAGCAGCTTAGTATCAGGGGGAGACACCATATATTTT.

About this clonotype: An end of the junction does not agree with germline; a read error may underlie this. V gene TRBV29-1 combines with J gene TRBJ2-3; D call uncertain. The CDR3 is 13 residues long. Germline loops: CDR1 SQVTM, CDR2 ANQGSEA. The CDR3 nucleotides read TGCATCGTTGTAGAAGTAGTAGCAGATACGCAGTATTTT. This codes for CIVVEVVADTQYF.

This clonotype showed up many times. J is TRBJ1-2 and V is TRBV7-8; 7 bases line up with TRBD1. CDR3 length: 17 residues. The junction had 16 bases not matched to a gene; V was cut back by 4 bases and J by 5 bases. From germline, CDR1 is SGHVS and CDR2 FQNEAQ. CDR3 coding DNA: TGTGCCAGCAGCTCCCATAAGTTGGGGACAGATATTTATGGCTACACCTTC. Translating it yields CASSSHKLGTDIYGYTF.

Concerning this clonotype itself: An end of the junction does not agree with germline; a read error may underlie this. V and J are TRBV2 and TRBJ1-5; D may be TRBD1 (6 bases). Germline V gene lookup returns CDR1 SNHLY and CDR2 FYNNEI. The CDR3 spans 13 residues. In DNA form, the CDR3 reads TGTGCCAGCAATGAACAGGGCAATCAGCCCCAACATTTT. Residues: CASNEQGNQPQHF.

Concerning this clonotype: Germline and junction disagree at one end, which may indicate a read error. The chain employs TRBV20-1 and TRBJ2-3, with D possibly called TRBD1 or TRBD2 (6 bases each). Per germline, CDR1 DFQATT and CDR2 SNEGSKA (reference sequence). The CDR3 contains 16 residues. The CDR3 DNA sequence: TGCAGTGCTCCGCGTCGGTCCGGGGGCTTGACAAATACGCAATATTTT. Translation gives CSAPRRSGGLTNTQYF.

The gene calls are TRBV14 and TRBJ1-2; D possibly corresponds to TRBD1 (6 bases). Germline V gene data show CDR1 as SGHDN and CDR2 as FVKESK. V dropped 1 base and J dropped 8 bases, with 17 bases sitting between them. The CDR3 contains 15 residues. The CDR3 sequence is CASSQAPSGVSGYTF. In DNA form, the CDR3 reads TGTGCCAGCAGCCAAGCCCCTTCAGGGGTTAGCGGCTACACCTTC.

The rearrangement links TRBV6-5 to TRBJ2-7, with a weak D call TRBD2 (6 bases). Germline V gene sequence: CDR1 MNHEY, CDR2 SVGAGI. V lost 10 bases, J lost 0 bases, and 22 bases lay in between. The CDR3 length is 16 residues. The CDR3 is CAISYHPFSGSYEQYF. The DNA for the CDR3 is TGTGCCATTAGTTACCACCCGTTTAGCGGCTCCTACGAGCAGTACTTC.